The 13 T cell receptor beta chains below were found in one sample sequenced in a study of blood T cell repertoires in COVID-19. Repertoires were generated with immunoSEQ multiplex PCR, while TCRdb's copy carries only in-frame clones and drops some. The data hold 250,000 to 350,000 clones, with 90% observed a single time. Sequencing was performed on PBMCs or T cells enriched from blood (not recorded which). All receptors come from a woman under 30 with acute COVID-19.

This chain joins TRBV9 and TRBJ2-2, with TRBD2 matching over 10 bases. Germline CDR1 SGDLS, CDR2 YYNGEE. V gave up 2 bases and J gave up 4 bases; unmatched junction bases: 5. The CDR3 runs to 16 residues. The CDR3 DNA is TGTGCCAGCAGCGTGCGTAGCGGGAGGTCCACCGGGGAGCTGTTTTTT. It specifies CASSVRSGRSTGELFF. Complete variable domain (other parts from reference TRBV9 and TRBJ2-2): DSGVTQTPKHLITATGQRVTLRCSPRSGDLSVYWYQQSLDQGLQFLIQYYNGEERAKGNILERFSAQQFPDLHSELNLSSLELGDSALYFCASSVRSGRSTGELFFGEGSRLTVL.

The chain has TRBV28 and TRBJ2-7, with 8 bases identical to TRBD2. This CDR3 region has 15 residues. With V trimmed by 11 bases and J by 3 bases, 15 bases remained unmatched. Germline V gene lookup returns CDR1 MDHEN and CDR2 SYDVKM. The CDR3: CASSSQGLADYEQYF. Written as DNA, the CDR3 is TGTGCCTCCTCGAGCCAAGGACTAGCAGACTACGAGCAGTACTTC.

The chain employs TRBV6-5 and TRBJ1-5; D remains unclear. Germline V CDR1 and CDR2: MNHEY, SVGAGI. Trimming pared 8 bases from V and 6 bases from J, leaving 14 bases between. There are 13 residues in the CDR3. The CDR3 is CASGPRGGQPQHF. CDR3 nucleotide sequence: TGTGCCAGCGGGCCCCGGGGAGGTCAGCCCCAGCATTTT.

The rearrangement uses TRBV28 and TRBJ1-6, with 8 nucleotides matching TRBD1. The CDR3 extends over 13 amino acids. V lost 7 bases to trimming and J lost 9 bases; unmatched junction nucleotides: 5. Germline loops: CDR1 MDHEN, CDR2 SYDVKM. DNA for the CDR3: TGTGCCAGCAAGACAGGGGTTACTTCACCCCTCCACTTT. Amino acid sequence: CASKTGVTSPLHF. The full variable domain, in which reference TRBV28 and TRBJ1-6 provide the parts outside the CDR3, is DVKVTQSSRYLVKRTGEKVFLECVQDMDHENMFWYRQDPGLGLRLIYFSYDVKMKEKGDIPEGYSVSREKKERFSLILESASTNQTSMYLCASKTGVTSPLHFGNGTRLTVT.

V usage is TRBV4-1 and J usage is TRBJ1-1; D unresolved. CDR3 size: 15 residues. Per the germline V gene, CDR1 is MGHRA and CDR2 is YSYEKL. Trimming left V 0 bases short and J 5 bases short, with 13 bases between. The DNA for the CDR3 is TGCGCCAGCAGCCAAGACCCAGGAACAAGAACTGAAGCTTTCTTT. This sequence encodes CASSQDPGTRTEAFF.

The chain is built from TRBV28 and TRBJ2-3, with a possible D match to TRBD2 (6 bases). Trimming pared 3 bases from V and 6 bases from J, leaving 13 bases between. The CDR3 length is 14 residues. Per the germline V gene, CDR1 is MDHEN and CDR2 is SYDVKM. CDR3 sequence reads: CASSFLREVDTQYF. CDR3 bases: TGTGCCAGCAGTTTTCTGAGGGAGGTGGATACGCAGTATTTT.

V usage is TRBV3-1 (or the pseudogene TRBV3-2) and J usage is TRBJ1-2, with a tentative D call TRBD1 (5 bases). The germline CDR1 and CDR2 sequences are LGHDT and YNNKEL (reference sequence). CDR3 length: 15 amino acids. Trimming removed 5 bases from V and 3 bases from J, with 16 bases in between. DNA of the CDR3: TGTGCCAGCAGCGGGGCAGGAACCCTGCACTATGGCTACACCTTC. This translates into CASSGAGTLHYGYTF.

The chain is built from TRBV27 and TRBJ1-1; D perhaps matches TRBD1 (5 bases). The CDR3 runs to 15 residues. The ends were cut back, 6 bases at V and 0 bases at J, with 14 bases in the middle. Germline CDR1 MNHEY, CDR2 SMNVEV (reference sequence). Here the CDR3 reads CASRSGLGMNTEAFF. The CDR3 DNA sequence: TGTGCCAGCAGGTCAGGGTTGGGAATGAACACTGAAGCTTTCTTT.

The chain carries TRBV28 and TRBJ1-4; D not certain. This CDR3 has 12 residues. The V and J ends lost 4 bases and 7 bases respectively, with 7 bases between them. Germline values: CDR1 MDHEN, CDR2 SYDVKM. CDR3 in DNA: TGTGCCAGCAGTTCGGGAACTGAAAAACTGTTTTTT. Protein: CASSSGTEKLFF.

This clone was seen only a few times. The V and J genes are TRBV4-1 and TRBJ1-5; 8 bases map to TRBD1. Per the germline V gene, CDR1 is MGHRA and CDR2 is YSYEKL. The CDR3 contains 15 residues. V dropped 0 bases and J dropped 4; count of bases not matched to a gene: 2. CDR3 DNA: TGCGCCAGCAGCCAAGAGGACAGGGAAAATCAGCCCCAGCATTTT. Its protein is CASSQEDRENQPQHF.

J is TRBJ1-1 and V is TRBV28; D might be TRBD1 (6 bases). Germline assignment: CDR1 MDHEN and CDR2 SYDVKM. The CDR3 loop spans 12 amino acids. Trimming took off 7 bases at V and 8 bases at J, with 14 bases between the two ends. The CDR3 DNA reads as TGTGCCAGCATTCCTCCGGACAGCGAAGCTTTCTTT. Protein product: CASIPPDSEAFF.

The chain combines TRBV19 with TRBJ1-2; 9 nucleotides line up with TRBD1. CDR3 length: 13 residues. CDR1 is LNHDA, CDR2 SQIVND, per germline (reference sequence). The V gene end was trimmed by 5 bases and the J gene end by 8 bases; junction bases not matched to a gene: 6. Here the CDR3 reads CASSSQGARGYTF. In DNA, the CDR3 is TGTGCCAGTAGTTCACAGGGGGCCCGAGGCTACACCTTC. Based on the CDR3 plus reference TRBV19 and TRBJ1-2, the full variable domain is DGGITQSPKYLFRKEGQNVTLSCEQNLNHDAMYWYRQDPGQGLRLIYYSQIVNDFQKGDIAEGYSVSREKKESFPLTVTSAQKNPTAFYLCASSSQGARGYTFGSGTRLTVV.

J is TRBJ1-2 and V is TRBV28, with unresolved D. The CDR3 has 9 amino acids. CDR1 is MDHEN, CDR2 SYDVKM, per germline. Trimming took 6 bases from V and 10 from J, leaving 6 bases between them. The CDR3 protein is CASSLPYTF. CDR3 bases: TGTGCCAGCAGCCTACCCTACACCTTC.